Following are 10 T cell receptor beta chains from one sample sequenced in a study of shared clonotypes between healthy human individuals. The protocol was immunoSEQ multiplex PCR, while the TCRdb copy is restricted to in-frame clones and leaves out a portion. Altogether approximately 1.5 million clones are present, 98% being singletons, with the ten largest covering about 0.45%. Sequenced material: naive CD4+ T cells sorted from blood. Subset here: CD45RA+ positively selected. These receptor sequences come from a man aged 30-40 years in good health.

This clone was picked up one time. The chain is built from TRBV7-6 and TRBJ1-4; TRBD1 is a possible D gene (6 bases). CDR3 size: 16 residues. Germline assignment: CDR1 SGHVS and CDR2 FNYEAQ. Trimming removed 5 bases from V and 0 bases from J, with 13 bases in between. DNA of the CDR3: TGTGCCAGCAGCCGCGGGGGCTTTTCAACTAATGAAAAACTGTTTTTT. Its translation: CASSRGGFSTNEKLFF. Filled out from reference TRBV7-6 and TRBJ1-4, the complete variable domain reads GAGVSQSPRYKVTKRGQDVALRCDPISGHVSLYWYRQALGQGPEFLTYFNYEAQQDKSGLPNDRFSAERPEGSISTLTIQRTEQRDSAMYRCASSRGGFSTNEKLFFGSGTQLSVL.

This sequence joins TRBV6-5 and TRBJ2-1, with D possibly being TRBD1 (7 bases). Germline CDR1 is MNHEY and CDR2 is SVGAGI. Trimming pared 4 bases from V and 5 bases from J, leaving 18 bases between. CDR3 length: 16 residues. For the CDR3, the DNA is TGTGCCAGCAGTTCCGCGACAGGGAGGCTCAACAATGAGCAGTTCTTC. Its translation: CASSSATGRLNNEQFF.

This chain connects TRBV9 to TRBJ2-7; 7 bases line up with TRBD2. J was trimmed by 0 bases and V by 4 bases; bases with no gene match: 7. The CDR3 is made up of 15 amino acids. Looked up from germline, CDR1 is SGDLS and CDR2 is YYNGEE. The CDR3 region is CASSPKTSPSYEQYF. The CDR3 nucleotides read TGTGCCAGCAGCCCCAAGACTAGCCCCTCCTACGAGCAGTACTTC.

V usage is TRBV11-1 and J usage is TRBJ2-7, with 10 positions matching TRBD1. The CDR3 is 16 amino acids. V dropped 5 bases and J dropped 0; count of bases not matched to a gene: 7. In germline, CDR1 is SGHAT, CDR2 FQDESV (reference sequence). CDR3 sequence (DNA): TGTGCCAGCAGCACGGGACAGGGGCACCGCTCCTACGAGCAGTACTTC. Amino acid sequence: CASSTGQGHRSYEQYF.

This chain connects TRBV13 to TRBJ2-3, with D uncertain. This CDR3 has 16 amino acids. Germline V lookup: CDR1 PRHDT, CDR2 FYEKMQ (reference sequence). V lost 4 bases and J 0 bases, leaving 14 bases between the germline ends. The CDR3 DNA reads as TGTGCCAGCAGCTCCTCCACGCTGGCCAGCACAGATACGCAGTATTTT. It specifies CASSSSTLASTDTQYF.

The chain couples TRBV10-3 to TRBJ2-3; 12 bases map to TRBD2. With V trimmed by 0 bases and J by 0 bases, 7 bases remained unmatched. Germline V gene sequence: CDR1 ENHRY, CDR2 SYGVKD. The CDR3 spans 19 residues. The CDR3 DNA reads as TGTGCCATCAGTGAGTCCATACCTAGCGGGAGGGAAAGCACAGATACGCAGTATTTT. Encoded protein: CAISESIPSGRESTDTQYF.

The genes are TRBV5-6 and TRBJ2-1; TRBD2 aligns across 8 bases. The CDR3 is made up of 15 amino acids. V lost 4 bases, J lost 6 bases, and 9 bases stayed unmatched. CDR1 is SGHDT, CDR2 YYEEEE, per germline. The CDR3 sequence: CASSVGLAFRNEQFF. The CDR3 DNA reads as TGTGCCAGCAGCGTCGGACTAGCTTTTCGCAATGAGCAGTTCTTC.

This chain connects TRBV4-1 to TRBJ2-2; D possibly matches TRBD1 or TRBD2 (5 bases each). The germline V gene has CDR1 MGHRA and CDR2 YSYEKL. CDR3 size: 17 residues. Trimming stripped 0 bases from V and 3 bases from J, with 14 bases between. The CDR3 sequence: CASSQDLSGSYTGELFF. For the CDR3, the DNA is TGCGCCAGCAGCCAAGATCTATCAGGGAGTTACACCGGGGAGCTGTTTTTT.

The J gene is TRBJ1-4, the V gene TRBV7-2, with D hard to call. CDR1 is SGHTA, CDR2 FQGNSA, per germline. The CDR3 has 16 amino acids. The germline V and J ends were trimmed by 2 bases and 7 bases, with 17 bases remaining between them. This chain's CDR3 is CASSLLPGAPLEKLFF. The CDR3 DNA reads as TGTGCCAGCAGCTTACTGCCGGGAGCTCCCCTTGAAAAACTGTTTTTT.

The rearrangement links TRBV2 to TRBJ1-5, with a possible D match to TRBD1 (5 bases). CDR1 is SNHLY, CDR2 FYNNEI, per germline. The ends were cut back, 4 bases at V and 2 bases at J, with 9 bases in the middle. This CDR3 is built from 14 residues. The CDR3 DNA follows: TGTGCCAGCAGTGTGACCAGGGGCAATCAGCCCCAGCATTTT. This translates into CASSVTRGNQPQHF.